These 27 T cell receptor beta chains originate from one sample sequenced in a study of T cells in women clearing cervical HPV infection. The repertoire was sequenced with immunoSEQ multiplex PCR; TCRdb's copy has only in-frame clones and lacks some. In total, the table holds 23,000 or so clones. Input material: blood buffy coat. The receptors come from a woman aged 18 to 69 with a cervical HPV16 infection that either progressed to CIN3+ or cleared (not recorded which).

CDR3 protein: CASRVGTGGYSEQFF. The DNA read from the CDR3 is TGTGCCAGCAGAGTCGGGACAGGGGGTTATAGTGAG. The rearrangement links TRBV11-3 to TRBJ2-1, with 11 bases aligning to TRBD1. The read is 3 residues too short to cover the CDR3 end, so that end is filled in from the germline J gene. The CDR3 runs to 15 residues. V gave up 6 bases and J gave up 9 bases; unmatched junction bases: 10. Germline V gives CDR1 SGHNT, CDR2 YENEEA.

Worth noting for this clone: The read gets to within 3 residues of the CDR3 end, and the germline J gene fills in the rest. The chain couples TRBV6-1 to TRBJ1-5, with TRBD1 identical over 7 bases. This CDR3 region has 17 residues. CDR1 is MNHNS and CDR2 is SASEGT in the germline V gene. V trimming: 5 bases; J trimming: 1 base; junction bases outside the gene matches: 11. This CDR3 reads CASSKGDRGLSNQPQHF. The covered CDR3 bases are TGTGCCAGCAGTAAAGGGGACAGAGGACTCAGCAATCAGCCC.

With respect to this clone: The read comes to an end 3 residues before the CDR3 does, leaving the germline J gene to fill in the end. This chain connects TRBV7-6 to TRBJ2-1, with TRBD1 identical over 10 bases. Germline V lookup: CDR1 SGHVS, CDR2 FNYEAQ. Trimming removed 5 bases from V and 8 bases from J; junction bases left unmatched: 3. The CDR3 contains 13 residues. CDR3: CASSTGTGDEQFF. CDR3 bases read: TGTGCCAGCAGCACAGGGACAGGGGATGAG.

In the case of this clone: The sequenced fragment ends 3 residues before the CDR3 boundary, so the rest is inferred from the germline J gene. This sequence joins TRBV14 and TRBJ2-1, with TRBD2 identical over 8 bases. CDR1 is SGHDN, CDR2 FVKESK, per germline. The CDR3 runs 15 residues. J gave up 3 bases and V 4 bases, and 5 bases lay outside the gene matches. CDR3 DNA (partial): TGTGCCAGCAGCCTTACTAGCGGATACTACAATGAG. It is translated as CASSLTSGYYNE. The entire CDR3 reads CASSLTSGYYNEQFF.

Comments on this clone: The read comes to an end 3 residues before the CDR3 does, leaving the germline J gene to fill in the end. The chain uses TRBV20-1 and TRBJ2-1; 8 bases line up with TRBD2. V lost 5 bases to trimming and J lost 8 bases; unmatched junction nucleotides: 8. Germline CDR1 reads DFQATT; CDR2 reads SNEGSKA (reference sequence). The CDR3 length is 13 residues. The covered CDR3 bases are TGCAGTGCTTCGGGACTAGGTTTCTATGAG. This gives the protein CSASGLGFYE. The complete CDR3 protein is CSASGLGFYEQFF.

Concerning this clone itself: The CDR3 end is not reached by the read, which stops 3 residues before it; the germline J gene fills it in. The rearrangement links TRBV5-1 to TRBJ1-3; TRBD1 is a possible D gene (5 bases). The germline V and J ends were trimmed by 2 bases and 8 bases, with 17 bases remaining between them. Germline V CDR1 and CDR2: SGHRS, YFSETQ. The CDR3 runs 15 residues. CDR3 loop: CASSFEDAGVDTIYF. The covered CDR3 bases are TGCGCCAGCAGCTTTGAGGACGCGGGGGTAGACACC.

Note on this clone: The sequence runs out 3 residues before the end of the CDR3; the remainder is reconstructed from the germline J gene. The rearrangement uses TRBV7-9 and TRBJ2-5; D assignment may be TRBD1 or TRBD2 (5 bases each). Germline CDR1 and CDR2: SEHNR and FQNEAQ (reference sequence). The ends were cut back, 2 bases at V and 5 bases at J, with 9 bases in the middle. The CDR3 contains 13 residues. CDR3 DNA (partial): TGTGCCAGCAGCTTACTCAGGGAGGAGACC. Translated, it gives CASSLLREET. The CDR3 as a whole reads CASSLLREETQYF.

For this clone: With the read ending 3 residues before the CDR3 end, the germline J gene is used to fill in that end. This chain uses TRBV11-3 with TRBJ2-6, with no clear D. Germline V gene sequence: CDR1 SGHNT, CDR2 YENEEA. This CDR3 region has 12 residues. Trimming shortened V by 10 bases and J by 0 bases, and 4 bases separated the two germline ends. CDR3 DNA (partial): TGTGCCACTACCTCTGGGGCCAACGTC. This codes for CATTSGANV. The full CDR3 is CATTSGANVLTF.

The DNA read from the CDR3 is TGTGCCTGGAGTGCCTGGCGGGGGCTCTCCTACAATGAG. It specifies CAWSAWRGLSYNE. The whole CDR3 sequence reads CAWSAWRGLSYNEQFF. The chain joins TRBV30 to TRBJ2-1; D is perhaps TRBD2 (7 bases). From the germline J gene comes the end of the CDR3, since the read stops 3 residues before it. The V gene lost 1 base and the J gene lost 0 bases, with 13 bases spanning the gap. The CDR3 runs to 16 residues. Germline CDR1 reads GTSNPN; CDR2 reads SVGIG (reference sequence).

In regard to this clone: With the read ending 3 residues before the CDR3 end, the germline J gene is used to fill in that end. The chain carries TRBV30 and TRBJ1-1; D is possibly TRBD1 (5 bases). V was clipped by 0 bases and J by 3 bases, with 11 bases between them. This CDR3 region has 14 residues. Germline values: CDR1 GTSNPN, CDR2 SVGIG (reference sequence). The sequenced part of the CDR3 DNA is TGTGCCTGGAGTGTTGTAACGGGGGACACTGAA. Translating gives CAWSVVTGDTE. In full, the CDR3 is CAWSVVTGDTEAFF.

On this clone: The read finishes 3 residues shy of the CDR3 end, and the germline J gene is used to complete it. The chain uses TRBV5-6 and TRBJ2-2, with D unresolved. V lost 3 bases and J 0 bases, leaving 3 bases between the germline ends. Germline V gives CDR1 SGHDT, CDR2 YYEEEE. The CDR3 has 13 amino acids. The CDR3 DNA, read in part, is TGTGCCAGCAGCTACACGAACACCGGGGAG. Amino acid sequence: CASSYTNTGE. The entire CDR3 reads CASSYTNTGELFF.

Incomplete CDR3 DNA: TGCAGTGCTAGCTCTACAGGGTACATT. Its translation: CSASSTGYI. The whole CDR3 reads CSASSTGYIQYF. V and J are TRBV20-1 and TRBJ2-4; possibly TRBD1 for D (6 bases). The CDR3 goes on 3 residues after the read ends, and that part is filled in from the germline J gene. The CDR3 has 12 amino acids. V was cut by 3 bases and J by 8 bases, with 11 bases left in between. Germline V gene data show CDR1 as DFQATT and CDR2 as SNEGSKA (reference sequence).

Details on this clone: The CDR3 end is not reached by the read, which stops 3 residues before it; the germline J gene fills it in. The rearrangement joins TRBV30 to TRBJ2-7, with 9 bases lining up with TRBD2. The J segment lost 0 bases and the V segment lost 0 bases, leaving 9 bases of the junction unmatched. The length of the CDR3 is 17 residues. Per germline, CDR1 GTSNPN and CDR2 SVGIG (reference sequence). CDR3 in amino acids: CAWSVRRASGTSYEQYF. The sequenced CDR3 bases are TGTGCCTGGAGTGTACGGAGGGCTAGCGGGACCTCCTACGAG.

To note about this clone: The CDR3 end is not reached by the read, which stops 3 residues before it; the germline J gene fills it in. The V gene is TRBV19, the J gene TRBJ2-4; TRBD2 matches at 8 bases. This CDR3 spans 18 amino acids. CDR1 and CDR2 from the germline V gene are LNHDA and SQIVND (reference sequence). Trimming cost V 3 bases and J 6 bases; bases outside gene matches: 16. The CDR3 bases that were read are TGTGCCAGTAGTATCCGTGGTTTGGCTGGGACTAGTAGAAACATT. It yields the protein CASSIRGLAGTSRNI. The complete CDR3 protein is CASSIRGLAGTSRNIQYF.

In the case of this clone: The CDR3 end lies 3 residues beyond the end of the read and is filled in from the germline J gene. The J gene is TRBJ2-7, the V gene TRBV19; D possibly corresponds to TRBD2 (5 bases). The V and J ends lost 4 bases and 0 bases respectively, with 16 bases between them. Germline-derived CDR1 and CDR2 are LNHDA and SQIVND (reference sequence). The CDR3 loop spans 16 amino acids. CDR3 DNA (partial): TGTGCCAGTAGTACCCGACTGAGCGGCAGCTCCTACGAG. This gives the protein CASSTRLSGSSYE. The whole CDR3 sequence is CASSTRLSGSSYEQYF.

Remarks on this clone: The sequence runs out 3 residues before the end of the CDR3; the remainder is reconstructed from the germline J gene. The V gene is TRBV2, the J gene TRBJ1-4; weak D call: TRBD1 (5 bases). Trimming removed 6 bases from V and 0 bases from J, with 14 bases in between. The V gene's germline CDR1 is SNHLY and CDR2 FYNNEI. This CDR3 has 16 residues. The CDR3 here is CASSTPTDATNEKLFF. CDR3 DNA, as far as it was read: TGTGCCAGCAGCACACCGACAGACGCAACTAATGAAAAA.

Turning to this clone: The junction shows a germline mismatch at one end, possibly a read error. The CDR3 end lies 3 residues beyond the end of the read and is filled in from the germline J gene. The genes are TRBV5-1 and TRBJ1-3, with D possibly matching TRBD1 (5 bases). CDR3 length: 14 amino acids. Germline CDR1 SGHRS, CDR2 YFSETQ. CDR3 region: CASSLDGTGNTIYF. The CDR3 DNA, read in part, is TGCGCCAGCAGCTTGGACGGGACTGGAAACACA.

As to this clone: The CDR3 goes on 3 residues after the read ends, and that part is filled in from the germline J gene. V is TRBV7-8 and J is TRBJ2-5; D gene ambiguous. Germline loops: CDR1 SGHVS, CDR2 FQNEAQ. With 5 bases removed from V and 2 bases from J, the gap between germline ends came to 12 bases. The CDR3 runs 14 residues. Partial CDR3 DNA: TGTGCCAGCAGCCCTAAAGCTAAACAAGAGACC. Translation: CASSPKAKQET. The full CDR3 is CASSPKAKQETQYF.

CDR3 amino acids: CASSEASGAQETQYF. CDR3 bases read: TGTGCCAGCAGTGAGGCTAGCGGGGCCCAAGAGACC. This sequence joins TRBV6-1 and TRBJ2-5, with 9 bases aligning to TRBD2. The CDR3 extends 3 residues past the end of the read, so its final part is completed from the germline J gene. The CDR3 extends over 15 amino acids. Germline values: CDR1 MNHNS, CDR2 SASEGT. The trim removed 3 bases at V and 1 base at J, leaving 3 bases unmatched.

Turning to this clone: Coverage ceases 3 residues before the CDR3 finishes, and the germline J gene fills in the end. This chain connects TRBV11-3 to TRBJ2-6, with a weak D call TRBD1 (5 bases). The CDR3 sequence is 15 residues long. The ends were cut back, 1 base at V and 3 bases at J, with 7 bases in the middle. CDR1 is SGHNT and CDR2 is YENEEA in the germline V gene. The CDR3 bases that were read are TGTGCCAGCAGCTTAGTTACAGGTGGGGCCAACGTC. It is translated as CASSLVTGGANV. The whole CDR3 protein is CASSLVTGGANVLTF.

As to this clone: The CDR3 is cut off 3 residues early in the read; its end comes from the germline J gene. The chain is built from TRBV11-3 and TRBJ2-7; TRBD1 aligns across 7 bases. V lost 5 bases and J lost 4; bases outside the gene matches: 8. The V gene's germline CDR1 is SGHNT and CDR2 YENEEA. The length of the CDR3 is 14 residues. CDR3 loop: CASSPRQGGYEQYF. Partial CDR3 DNA: TGTGCCAGCAGCCCGAGACAGGGCGGGTACGAG.

Comments on this clone: The CDR3 end falls 3 residues outside the read, so it is completed with the germline J gene. This chain links TRBV30 with TRBJ1-1, with TRBD1 as a possible D gene (6 bases). The CDR3 loop spans 12 amino acids. V lost 1 base and J 5 bases, leaving 8 bases between the germline ends. Germline V gene lookup returns CDR1 GTSNPN and CDR2 SVGIG (reference sequence). The sequenced CDR3 bases are TGTGCCTGGAGTGCAGGGGTAACTGAA. Protein sequence: CAWSAGVTE. The full CDR3 reads CAWSAGVTEAFF. Drawing the rest from reference TRBV30 and TRBJ1-1, the complete variable domain is SQTIHQWPATLVQPVGSPLSLECTVEGTSNPNLYWYRQAAGRGLQLLFYSVGIGQISSEVPQNLSASRPQDRQFILSSKKLLLSDSGFYLCAWSAGVTEAFFGQGTRLTVV.

A word on this clone: The read falls 3 residues short of the CDR3 end, and the missing part is taken from the germline J gene. This chain links TRBV2 with TRBJ2-1, with 8 positions matching TRBD2. CDR3 length: 16 amino acids. Germline V gene data show CDR1 as SNHLY and CDR2 as FYNNEI. V lost 3 bases and J lost 6; bases outside the gene matches: 10. The CDR3 bases that were read are TGTGCCAGCAGTGATAGGGGACTAGGTGGTCTCAATGAG. Residues: CASSDRGLGGLNE. The entire CDR3 sequence reads CASSDRGLGGLNEQFF.

Comment on this clone: Read coverage stops 3 residues before the CDR3 terminus; the germline J gene supplies the remainder. The chain couples TRBV2 to TRBJ1-5; no clear D gene. The CDR3 has 15 amino acids. Germline assignment: CDR1 SNHLY and CDR2 FYNNEI. Trimming stripped 2 bases from V and 4 bases from J, with 12 bases between. CDR3 residues: CASSEYRGLNQPQHF. The CDR3 bases that were read are TGTGCCAGCAGTGAATATAGAGGGTTAAATCAGCCC.

As to this clone: Read sequence stops 3 residues before the CDR3 end, and the germline J gene provides the missing end. The J gene is TRBJ1-4, the V gene TRBV6-1, with 7 bases that match TRBD1. The CDR3 runs to 14 residues. Germline values: CDR1 MNHNS, CDR2 SASEGT. V shed 4 bases, J shed 8 bases, and the junction held 7 bases outside the gene matches. CDR3 region: CASSGGQVSEKLFF. CDR3 DNA, as far as it was read: TGTGCCAGCAGTGGTGGACAGGTCAGCGAAAAA.

For this clone: Read coverage stops 3 residues before the CDR3 terminus; the germline J gene supplies the remainder. This sequence joins TRBV30 and TRBJ1-1; no reliable D call. Germline V gene data show CDR1 as GTSNPN and CDR2 as SVGIG (reference sequence). The CDR3 has 12 amino acids. The CDR3 DNA, read in part, is TGTGCCTGGAGTCATGGACTGCGGGAA. Amino acid sequence: CAWSHGLRE. The whole CDR3 reads CAWSHGLREAFF.

With regard to this clone: The CDR3 end falls 3 residues outside the read, so it is completed with the germline J gene. This sequence joins TRBV20-1 and TRBJ2-7; 8 bases fit TRBD2. Trimming took 1 base from V and 4 from J; bases not matched to a gene: 6. This CDR3 is 14 amino acids long. Germline V gene sequence: CDR1 DFQATT, CDR2 SNEGSKA (reference sequence). CDR3 amino acids: CSARVAGSSYEQYF. The part of the CDR3 DNA that was read is TGCAGTGCTAGAGTAGCGGGAAGCAGTTACGAG.